The 10 T cell receptor beta chains below all came from one sample that was sequenced in a study of OX40 agonist ivuxolimab in advanced cancers. Here immunoSEQ multiplex PCR was the method, and the copy in TCRdb shows in-frame clones only, minus some. The sample has 45,000 to 55,000 clones; 65% to 85% are singletons. The specimen comprised CD4+ or CD8+ T cells sorted from blood, sampled in a trial of the OX40 agonist ivuxolimab. Receptor source: an adult with an advanced solid tumor such as melanoma, head and neck, liver or kidney cancer.

The chain carries TRBV11-2 and TRBJ2-1, with TRBD1 matching over 9 bases. V dropped 3 bases and J dropped 9; count of bases not matched to a gene: 9. Germline values: CDR1 SGHAT, CDR2 FQNNGV. The CDR3 runs 15 residues. This CDR3 reads CASSFGTGISGEQFF. In nucleotides, the CDR3 is TGTGCCAGCAGCTTCGGGACAGGGATTAGCGGTGAGCAGTTCTTC.

The chain recombines TRBV4-1 with TRBJ2-4, with a tentative D call TRBD2 (7 bases). Per the germline V gene, CDR1 is MGHRA and CDR2 is YSYEKL. Trimming shortened V by 1 base and J by 0 bases, and 28 bases separated the two germline ends. This CDR3 is 22 amino acids long. The CDR3 sequence: CASSQASGIQGGVQRAKNIQYF. The CDR3 coding sequence is TGCGCCAGCAGCCAAGCCTCTGGCATACAAGGGGGGGTACAGCGAGCCAAAAACATTCAGTACTTC.

The chain couples TRBV11-2 to TRBJ2-1; D gene ambiguous. V lost 2 bases and J 5 bases, leaving 7 bases between the germline ends. CDR1 is SGHAT, CDR2 FQNNGV, per germline. The CDR3 has 13 residues. CDR3 sequence (DNA): TGTGCCAGCAGCTTATTGACAAACAATGAGCAGTTCTTC. Its protein is CASSLLTNNEQFF.

Only a few counts were recorded for this clone. CDR3 protein: CASSLASQTYEQYF. The CDR3, as DNA: TGCGCCAGCAGCTTGGCCTCTCAGACCTACGAGCAGTACTTC. V is TRBV5-1 and J is TRBJ2-7; D call uncertain. The CDR3 has 14 residues. Germline CDR1 SGHRS, CDR2 YFSETQ. V gave up 0 bases and J gave up 2 bases, with 9 bases separating them.

The chain recombines TRBV7-2 with TRBJ2-5, with 9 bases identical to TRBD2. Germline V gene lookup returns CDR1 SGHTA and CDR2 FQGNSA. CDR3 length: 15 residues. V was clipped by 1 base and J by 5 bases; unmatched bases: 5. The CDR3 is CASSLGGGAMETQYF. CDR3 bases: TGTGCCAGCAGCTTAGGCGGGGGGGCTATGGAGACCCAGTACTTC.

The chain links TRBV30 to TRBJ1-5; 9 positions agree with TRBD1. Per germline, CDR1 GTSNPN and CDR2 SVGIG (reference sequence). V shed 1 base, J shed 5 bases, and the junction held 0 bases outside the gene matches. CDR3 length equals 13 residues. The DNA of the CDR3 is TGTGCCTGGAGTGGGACAGGGGATCAGCCCCAGCATTTT. This gives the protein CAWSGTGDQPQHF.

This chain joins TRBV7-8 and TRBJ1-6; 7 bases map to TRBD1. There are 15 residues in the CDR3. CDR1 SGHVS and CDR2 FQNEAQ come from the germline V gene. Unmatched junction bases numbered 7, after V lost 5 bases and J lost 6 bases. CDR3 sequence (DNA): TGTGCCAGCAGCGCTTCCGGGACAGTTAATTCACCCCTCCACTTT. This sequence encodes CASSASGTVNSPLHF.

V usage is TRBV11-2 and J usage is TRBJ2-1; D gene uncertain. This CDR3 spans 15 amino acids. Germline-derived CDR1 and CDR2 are SGHAT and FQNNGV. Trimming pared 5 bases from V and 3 bases from J, leaving 14 bases between. The CDR3 DNA sequence: TGTGCCAGCAGCCACGGCCCCCAAAACTACAATGAGCAGTTCTTC. This codes for CASSHGPQNYNEQFF.

This clone occurred a few times. The gene calls are TRBV23-1 and TRBJ1-6; D is unresolved. TRBV23-1 is sorted into the ORF group, with uncertain function. The V end lost 2 bases, the J end lost 0 bases, and 17 bases lay between the germline ends. The CDR3 is 19 residues long. The CDR3 reads CASSQISPNPSSYNSPLHF. The CDR3 bases are TGCGCCAGCAGTCAAATATCGCCCAACCCCAGCTCCTATAATTCACCCCTCCACTTT.

The chain combines TRBV7-2 with TRBJ2-2, with D tentatively TRBD2 (6 bases). This CDR3 is built from 16 residues. The V gene's germline CDR1 is SGHTA and CDR2 FQGNSA. V lost 11 bases to trimming and J lost 3 bases, with 22 bases between them. CDR3 DNA: TGTGCCTGTCCGGGACTTGAGGGGAGGTACACCGGGGAGCTGTTTTTT. Translating gives CACPGLEGRYTGELFF. The whole variable domain, remainder taken from reference TRBV7-2 and TRBJ2-2, is GAGVSQSPSNKVTEKGKDVELRCDPISGHTALYWYRQSLGQGLEFLIYFQGNSAPDKSGLPSDRFSAERTGGSVSTLTIQRTQQEDSAVYLCACPGLEGRYTGELFFGEGSRLTVL.